One sample yielded the 3 T cell receptor beta chains listed below, sequenced in a study of monozygotic twins with inflammatory bowel disease. TCRdb reprocessed the 5' RACE reads, keeping one entry per CDR3 protein, no DNA. Its clone listing holds a few hundred thousand distinct CDR3 sequences. The specimen sequenced was blood. These receptors all stem from a human donor with ulcerative colitis or Crohn's disease, or a healthy co-twin of an affected twin (not recorded which).

This chain uses TRBV7-9 with TRBJ1-6; TCRdb proposes TRBD1, but this gene call is untestable without DNA. Germline CDR1 reads SEHNR; CDR2 reads FQNEAQ (reference sequence). This CDR3 is 14 amino acids long. The CDR3 here is CASHRDSMGSPLHF.

The rearrangement joins TRBV30 to TRBJ2-1. Germline CDR1 reads GTSNPN; CDR2 reads SVGIG (reference sequence). The CDR3 has 12 amino acids. The CDR3 loop reads CAWSPRDNEQFF.

V gene TRBV9 combines with J gene TRBJ1-5; the TCRdb D gene call, TRBD1, has no DNA to confirm it. Germline values: CDR1 SGDLS, CDR2 YYNGEE. This CDR3 is 15 amino acids long. CDR3 residues: CASSHGGGGNQPQHF.